This note documents a single TCR beta chain sequence. Its antigen is undetermined. The data belong to a study of T cell responses to AZD1222 COVID-19 vaccine. Study-wide findings and caveats: Spike-specific TCR breadth rose after two AZD1222 doses, and depth rose as well.

Some clones are missing from TCRdb's copy, which holds only in-frame ones; the method was immunoSEQ multiplex PCR. The sample holds roughly 140,000 clones, 85% to 90% seen once. The ends lost 1 base at V and 4 bases at J; junction bases unmatched: 8. The CDR3 covers 16 residues. Looked up from germline, CDR1 is SGHTA and CDR2 is FQGNSA. This chain links TRBV7-2 with TRBJ1-2, with 8 nucleotides matching TRBD1. The sequencing used peripheral blood, collected on day 0 of AZD1222 vaccination. The TCR sequence derives from an adult in good health. CDR3 nucleotides: TGTGCCAGCAGCTTAGGGCCCGGACAGGGCCTCTATGGCTACACCTTC. As protein: CASSLGPGQGLYGYTF.